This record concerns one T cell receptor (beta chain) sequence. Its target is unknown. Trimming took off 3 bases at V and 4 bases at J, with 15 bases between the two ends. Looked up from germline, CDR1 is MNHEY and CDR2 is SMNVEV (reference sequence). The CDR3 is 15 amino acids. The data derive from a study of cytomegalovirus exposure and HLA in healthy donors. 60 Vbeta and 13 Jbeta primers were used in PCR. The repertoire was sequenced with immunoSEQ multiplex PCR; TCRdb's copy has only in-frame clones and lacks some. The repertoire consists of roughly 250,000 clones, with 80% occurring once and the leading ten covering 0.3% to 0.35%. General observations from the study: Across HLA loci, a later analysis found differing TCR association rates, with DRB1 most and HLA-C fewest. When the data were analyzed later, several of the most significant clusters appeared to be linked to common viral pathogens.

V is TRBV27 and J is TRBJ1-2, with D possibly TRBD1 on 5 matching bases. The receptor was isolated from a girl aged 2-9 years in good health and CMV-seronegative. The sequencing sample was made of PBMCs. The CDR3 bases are TGTGCCAGCAGTTTCGCAGGGCAGACAATCTATGGCTACACCTTC. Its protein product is CASSFAGQTIYGYTF.